The rows below give T cell receptor beta chains drawn from one sample of a study of blood T cell repertoires in COVID-19. Profiled with immunoSEQ multiplex PCR; TCRdb holds only in-frame clones, not every one. There are roughly 360,000 clones in the sample; roughly four fifths occur only once, and 5% to 5.5% lies in the top ten. Sequencing used PBMCs or T cells enriched from blood (not recorded which). The receptors originated from a woman between 45 and 60 years old who had recovered from COVID-19. CDR3s include the opening cysteine and the closing phenylalanine or tryptophan. D genes are given only for firm matches. Clone size appears in some rows only: once, few, many, or a class for an expanded clone.

NA	NA	TRBV21-1	15	TRBJ2-7	CASSSRDRVRHEQYF	TGTGCCAGCAGCAGCCGGGACAGGGTCCGGCACGAGCAGTACTTC
NA	NA	TRBV27	14	TRBJ2-7	CASGRDSSSYEQYF	TGTGCCAGCGGCCGGGACTCAAGCTCCTACGAGCAGTACTTC
NA	once	TRBV12-3/TRBV12-4	13	TRBJ1-2	CASSTGENYGYTF	TGTGCCAGCAGCACAGGAGAGAACTATGGCTACACCTTC
NA	NA	TRBV3-1/TRBV3-2	13	TRBJ1-1	CASSPRGNTEAFF	TGTGCCAGCAGCCCACGGGGGAACACTGAAGCTTTCTTT
TRBD1	NA	TRBV19	15	TRBJ1-4	CASTSTGRDNEKLFF	TGTGCCAGTACTTCGACAGGGCGGGATAATGAAAAACTGTTTTTT
TRBD1	NA	TRBV9	15	TRBJ2-5	CASSVVGTGQETQYF	TGTGCCAGCAGCGTAGTTGGGACAGGGCAAGAGACCCAGTACTTC
NA	NA	TRBV25-1	11	TRBJ1-2	CASGQLYGYTF	TGTGCCAGCGGGCAGCTCTATGGCTACACCTTC
TRBD2	NA	TRBV5-8	14	TRBJ2-7	CASSLTGRGGGQYF	TGTGCCAGCAGCTTGACCGGGAGGGGTGGTGGGCAGTACTTC
NA	NA	TRBV6-5	16	TRBJ2-2	CASSYGGVRTPGELFF	TGTGCCAGCAGTTACGGCGGGGTGCGAACACCCGGGGAGCTGTTTTTT
TRBD1	NA	TRBV19	15	TRBJ1-6	CASIPTGGPVSPLHF	TGTGCCAGTATTCCCACAGGGGGGCCGGTTTCACCCCTCCACTTT
TRBD2	NA	TRBV6-5	15	TRBJ2-1	CASSNGLAGVNEQFF	TGTGCCAGCAGCAACGGGCTAGCGGGAGTAAATGAGCAGTTCTTC
NA	NA	TRBV19	12	TRBJ1-1	CASRGGYSEAFF	TGTGCCAGTAGGGGGGGATACAGTGAAGCTTTCTTT
NA	NA	TRBV9	16	TRBJ2-1	CASSVGRGRINNEQFF	TGTGCCAGCAGCGTAGGGCGCGGGCGGATCAACAATGAGCAGTTCTTC
NA	NA	TRBV7-9	14	TRBJ1-2	CASSVSTGLDGYTF	TGTGCCAGCAGCGTGAGTACAGGGCTTGATGGCTACACCTTC
NA	NA	TRBV7-9	12	TRBJ1-1	CASSADRTEAFF	TGTGCCAGCAGCGCGGACAGAACTGAAGCTTTCTTT
TRBD1	NA	TRBV6-5	14	TRBJ2-1	CASTPGTAYNEQFF	TGTGCCAGCACCCCCGGGACAGCATACAATGAGCAGTTCTTC
NA	few	TRBV19	12	TRBJ1-5	CASWGAGQPQHF	TGTGCCAGTTGGGGAGCAGGTCAGCCCCAGCATTTT
NA	NA	TRBV9	15	TRBJ2-1	CASSVASGGGDEQFF	TGTGCCAGCAGCGTGGCTAGCGGAGGGGGAGATGAGCAGTTCTTC
NA	NA	TRBV6-2/TRBV6-3	18	TRBJ2-2	CASSYRAGGLKRTGELFF	TGTGCCAGCAGTTATCGGGCAGGAGGCCTCAAACGAACCGGGGAGCTGTTTTTT
TRBD1	NA	TRBV11-2	17	TRBJ1-3	CASALSTGGYSGNTIYF	TGTGCCAGCGCCCTCTCGACAGGGGGCTATTCCGGAAACACCATATATTTT
NA	NA	TRBV6-5	14	TRBJ2-7	CASSSQGVPYEQYF	TGTGCCAGCAGTTCCCAAGGGGTTCCCTACGAGCAGTACTTC
NA	NA	TRBV21-1	16	TRBJ2-7	CASSKPLGTGGGEQYF	TGTGCCAGCAGCAAGCCCCTTGGGACAGGGGGCGGCGAGCAGTACTTC
NA	once	TRBV12-3/TRBV12-4	12	TRBJ1-1	CATQPSWTEAFF	TGTGCCACCCAACCCAGTTGGACTGAAGCTTTCTTT
NA	NA	TRBV19	14	TRBJ1-3	CATTPGSSGNTIYF	TGTGCCACCACACCGGGTAGCTCTGGAAACACCATATATTTT
NA	few	TRBV20-1	13	TRBJ2-5	CSASRASLETQYF	TGCAGTGCTAGTAGGGCTAGCCTGGAGACCCAGTACTTC
NA	NA	TRBV23-1	17	TRBJ1-2	CASSQSREGFYVSGYTF	TGCGCCAGCAGTCAATCGAGGGAGGGCTTTTATGTATCTGGCTACACCTTC
NA	NA	TRBV4-1	16	TRBJ2-7	CASSQDIQQGTYEQYF	TGCGCCAGCAGCCAAGATATTCAGCAGGGGACCTACGAGCAGTACTTC
NA	NA	TRBV4-3	15	TRBJ1-2	CASSQATQGSGGYTF	TGCGCCAGCAGCCAAGCCACGCAGGGGAGCGGTGGCTACACCTTC
NA	NA	TRBV7-9	15	TRBJ2-3	CASSRGDMNTDTQYF	TGTGCCAGCAGCCGAGGAGATATGAACACAGATACGCAGTATTTT
NA	few	TRBV5-1	15	TRBJ1-2	CASSPAAGVHYGYTF	TGCGCCAGCAGCCCCGCCGCAGGGGTTCACTATGGCTACACCTTC
NA	NA	TRBV7-9	12	TRBJ1-2	CASSPSWSGYTF	TGTGCCAGCAGCCCAAGCTGGAGTGGCTACACCTTC
NA	NA	TRBV7-2	16	TRBJ1-3	CASSPRGGDSGNTIYF	TGTGCCAGCAGCCCGCGTGGGGGGGACTCTGGAAACACCATATATTTT
TRBD1	NA	TRBV19	12	TRBJ1-2	CASDDRASGYTF	TGTGCCAGTGATGACAGGGCCTCTGGCTACACCTTC
NA	once	TRBV11-2	12	TRBJ1-4	CASSLVGEKLFF	TGTGCCAGCAGCTTAGTGGGCGAAAAACTGTTTTTT
TRBD2	NA	TRBV5-1	15	TRBJ2-3	CASSPAGGRTDTQYF	TGCGCCAGCAGCCCAGCGGGGGGGCGGACAGATACGCAGTATTTT
TRBD2	NA	TRBV3-1/TRBV3-2	18	TRBJ2-1	CASSRRGLAGGNHNEQFF	TGTGCCAGCAGCCGAAGAGGACTAGCGGGAGGGAATCACAATGAGCAGTTCTTC
NA	NA	TRBV11-3	14	TRBJ1-6	CASSPHLGDSPLHF	TGTGCCAGCAGCCCACACCTAGGAGATTCACCCCTCCACTTT
NA	NA	TRBV28	12	TRBJ1-5	CASSLSSQPQHF	TGTGCCAGCAGTTTATCCAGTCAGCCCCAGCATTTT
NA	NA	TRBV11-2	15	TRBJ1-4	CASSLGWGQDEKLFF	TGTGCCAGCAGCTTAGGCTGGGGGCAGGATGAAAAACTGTTTTTT
NA	NA	TRBV29-1	17	TRBJ1-1	CSVRGPRQKSMNTEAFF	TGCAGCGTTCGAGGCCCTAGACAGAAATCCATGAACACTGAAGCTTTCTTT
TRBD2	few	TRBV3-1/TRBV3-2	14	TRBJ2-1	CASSQGTRENEQFF	TGTGCCAGCAGCCAGGGGACTAGGGAGAATGAGCAGTTCTTC
TRBD2	once	TRBV19	16	TRBJ2-1	CASSTTSGGLYNEQFF	TGTGCCAGTAGTACCACTAGCGGGGGGCTGTACAATGAGCAGTTCTTC
NA	NA	TRBV4-1	17	TRBJ1-1	CASSPAQEGYMNTEAFF	TGCGCCAGCAGCCCAGCACAGGAGGGGTATATGAACACTGAAGCTTTCTTT
TRBD1	NA	TRBV2	13	TRBJ2-1	CASSLDRGNEQFF	TGTGCCAGCAGCCTGGACAGGGGCAATGAGCAGTTCTTC
TRBD2	NA	TRBV5-4	16	TRBJ2-3	CASSLSSGASTDTQYF	TGTGCCAGCAGCTTGTCTAGCGGAGCTAGCACAGATACGCAGTATTTT
TRBD2	few	TRBV19	16	TRBJ2-3	CASSILGLATADTQYF	TGTGCCAGTAGTATCCTAGGACTAGCGACGGCAGATACGCAGTATTTT
NA	NA	TRBV2	16	TRBJ2-3	CASSDGGGLRTDTQYF	TGTGCCAGCAGTGACGGCGGGGGCCTACGCACAGATACGCAGTATTTT
TRBD2	NA	TRBV7-2	16	TRBJ2-5	CASSSHSGRSQETQYF	TGTGCCAGCAGCTCCCATAGCGGGAGGAGCCAAGAGACCCAGTACTTC
NA	NA	TRBV5-5	15	TRBJ2-2	CASSGMRANTGELFF	TGTGCCAGCAGCGGGATGCGGGCCAACACCGGGGAGCTGTTTTTT
TRBD1	NA	TRBV5-1	16	TRBJ2-3	CASSWTGGSSTDTQYF	TGCGCCAGCAGCTGGACAGGGGGCTCTAGCACAGATACGCAGTATTTT
TRBD1	once	TRBV10-3	15	TRBJ2-2	CAIRNGTGGSGELFF	TGTGCCATCAGGAATGGGACAGGGGGCTCCGGGGAGCTGTTTTTT
NA	NA	TRBV7-9	18	TRBJ2-7	CASSSDVHRSAGFYEQYF	TGTGCCAGCAGCTCGGACGTCCACAGGTCGGCGGGATTCTACGAGCAGTACTTC
NA	NA	TRBV3-1/TRBV3-2	14	TRBJ1-1	CASSQVSGYTEAFF	TGTGCCAGCAGCCAAGTTTCAGGGTACACTGAAGCTTTCTTT
TRBD2	NA	TRBV6-5	15	TRBJ2-7	CASSYTAGGNNEQYF	TGTGCCAGCAGTTACACCGCGGGGGGCAATAACGAGCAGTACTTC
NA	NA	TRBV10-1	14	TRBJ1-2	CASNRTDINYGYTF	TGCGCCAGCAACCGGACAGATATTAACTATGGCTACACCTTC